This T cell receptor (beta chain) is from a study of T cell repertoires in cytomegalovirus infection. Study background: Recently described HLA-C-restricted plus well-studied HLA-B-restricted CMV epitopes were used. Overall study results and limits: There were HLA-C-restricted CMV-specific TCR beta clonotypes dominating the ex vivo response.

The germline gives CDR1 PRHDT, CDR2 FYEKMQ (reference sequence). The V and J ends lost 2 bases and 7 bases, in that order; junction bases with no gene match: 9. The CDR3 sequence is 15 residues long. Note on this clonotype: Its antigen is as yet unknown.

A single record per CDR3 protein comes from TCRdb applying MiXCR to the reads. The sample yields 45,000 to 55,000 distinct CDR3 sequences, about a fifth seen once. Material: CD8+ T cells from cultured PBMCs, obtained from culture after CMV antigen stimulation. This sequence joins TRBV13 and TRBJ2-3; 7 bases are shared with TRBD2. The sequence was obtained from a human donor in good health (CMV status not recorded). Some clones in this sample may be carry-over from other donors' samples. CDR3 amino acids: CASSLPGGVHNTQYF. CDR3 sequence (DNA): TGTGCCAGCAGCTTACCGGGGGGAGTCCACAATACGCAGTATTTT. Full variable domain (missing parts from reference TRBV13 and TRBJ2-3): AAGVIQSPRHLIKEKRETATLKCYPIPRHDTVYWYQQGPGQDPQFLISFYEKMQSDKGSIPDRFSAQQFSDYHSELNMSSLELGDSALYFCASSLPGGVHNTQYFGPGTRLTVL.